The T cell receptor beta chain described here comes from a study of T cells in Graves' hyperthyroidism and ophthalmopathy. What was amplified from RNA transcripts were TCR beta CDR3 regions. A set of HTBI primers served as the primers for a first-round RT-PCR of the TCR CDR3. TCRdb redid the calling of the multiplex PCR reads with MiXCR, one entry per CDR3 protein. The profile shows 500,000 or so distinct CDR3 sequences, about 16% of them singletons. Germline CDR1 SGHTA, CDR2 FQGNSA. The V gene end was trimmed by 6 bases and the J gene end by 0 bases; junction bases not matched to a gene: 9. The length of the CDR3 is 17 residues.

The sequence was obtained from a woman aged 25-40 years with Graves' ophthalmopathy. The chain couples TRBV7-2 to TRBJ2-7; the match to TRBD2 covers 12 bases. Sequencing used blood. The CDR3 nucleotides are TGTGCCAGCAGAGCTAGCGGGAGGGCCGGGAGCTCCTACGAGCAGTACTTC. Protein sequence: CASRASGRAGSSYEQYF.